The clone carrying this T cell receptor beta chain was counted once. TCRdb's copy holds only in-frame clones and misses some; the assay was immunoSEQ multiplex PCR. The sample holds about 49,000 clones; around 94% are singletons and the top ten take roughly 0.8%. This sample was taken from a study of control samples from healthy donors and cancer patients. CDR3 length: 12 residues. Germline V gives CDR1 MNHEY, CDR2 SVGAGI. V gave up 5 bases and J gave up 5 bases, with 9 bases separating them. The TCR was taken from a man aged 25 to 40 with colorectal cancer. The sequenced sample consisted of PBMCs. The V gene is TRBV6-5, the J gene TRBJ1-1; D gene ambiguous. In DNA form, the CDR3 reads TGTGCCAGCAGTACCCCCCGGACTGAAGCTTTCTTT. It specifies CASSTPRTEAFF.